The next 14 T cell receptor beta chains were all read from a single sample in a study of T-cell memory formation after mild COVID-19. Each CDR3 protein gets one entry after TCRdb re-called the 5' RACE reads with MiXCR. The data show 250,000 to 300,000 distinct CDR3 sequences, approximately 7.6% seen once. Source material: PBMCs or a T cell subset sorted from them (not recorded which). The receptors here all came from a man younger than 35 who had mild COVID-19 (a few samples of this study predate the infection). Cell type and time point are not known.

This clonotype was seen repeatedly, ten times or more. The CDR3 sequence: CASSPSAGGNTIYF. CDR3 coding DNA: TGTGCCAGCAGTCCGTCGGCGGGTGGAAACACCATATATTTT. This sequence joins TRBV12-3 or TRBV12-4 and TRBJ1-3; D is unresolved. The CDR3 is 14 residues long. V shed 5 bases and J shed 3 bases, with 11 bases lying between them.

This clonotype appeared a few times. This chain connects TRBV6-6 to TRBJ2-3, with D hard to call. Between the trimmed V and J ends, which lost 3 bases and 2 bases, there was a span of 21 bases. Germline-derived CDR1 and CDR2 are MNHNY and SVGAGI (reference sequence). This CDR3 spans 18 amino acids. CDR3 amino acids: CASSYSMSYPGPTDTQYF. The CDR3 DNA reads as TGTGCCAGCAGTTATTCTATGTCTTACCCCGGGCCCACAGATACGCAGTATTTT.

This clonotype was detected only a few times. This rearrangement joins TRBV20-1 to TRBJ2-3; TRBD2 might be the D (6 bases). This CDR3 has 14 residues. V was cut by 3 bases and J by 3 bases, with 13 bases left in between. Looked up from germline, CDR1 is DFQATT and CDR2 is SNEGSKA (reference sequence). The CDR3 loop reads CSARTGLATDTQYF. The DNA of the CDR3 is TGCAGTGCTAGGACGGGGCTAGCGACAGATACGCAGTATTTT.

This clonotype was recorded a few times. The chain uses TRBV25-1 and TRBJ2-1, with D possibly TRBD2 on 5 matching bases. The CDR3 spans 14 residues. Trimming cost V 1 base and J 5 bases, with 9 bases left between them. From germline, CDR1 is MGHDK and CDR2 SYGVNS. The CDR3 loop reads CASSESDFHNEQFF. In DNA form, the CDR3 reads TGTGCCAGCAGTGAATCGGACTTCCACAATGAGCAGTTCTTC.

This clonotype was seen at least ten times. The V and J genes are TRBV6-6 and TRBJ1-3; no definite D call. The CDR3 has 14 amino acids. Germline CDR1 MNHNY, CDR2 SVGAGI (reference sequence). V lost 7 bases and J 0 bases, leaving 10 bases between the germline ends. The CDR3 DNA reads as TGTGCCAGCAAGAGATTGAGCTCTGGAAACACCATATATTTT. Its translation is CASKRLSSGNTIYF.

This clonotype was picked up a small number of times. The chain is built from TRBV12-3 or TRBV12-4 and TRBJ1-5; D gene ambiguous. There are 14 residues in the CDR3. Trimming took off 5 bases at V and 3 bases at J, with 11 bases between the two ends. CDR3 region: CASSDAPTNQPQHF. In nucleotides, the CDR3 is TGTGCCAGCAGTGATGCACCTACCAATCAGCCCCAGCATTTT.

The chain is built from TRBV7-6 and TRBJ2-1, with 11 bases matching TRBD1. Germline V gives CDR1 SGHVS, CDR2 FNYEAQ. With 5 bases clipped from V and 7 bases from J, the junction kept 7 bases outside the gene matches. The length of the CDR3 is 15 residues. For the CDR3, the DNA is TGTGCCAGCAGCCCTCCCCGGGACAGGGGGAATGAGCAGTTCTTC. This gives the protein CASSPPRDRGNEQFF.

Comment on this clonotype: This could be a read error, since a much larger clone is one nucleotide away. The rearrangement joins TRBV6-5 to TRBJ2-1; D remains ambiguous. Germline lookup yields CDR1 MNHEY and CDR2 SVGAGI. CDR3 length: 11 residues. V lost 2 bases to trimming and J lost 8 bases, with 4 bases between them. CDR3: CASSYAYEQFF. The DNA for the CDR3 is TGTGCCAGCAGTTACGCGTATGAGCAGTTCTTC.

This clonotype was seen at least ten times. The J gene is TRBJ1-4, the V gene TRBV7-2; the D is unclear. Germline CDR1 SGHTA, CDR2 FQGNSA. Trimming removed 5 bases at V and 6 bases at J, with 19 bases between. This CDR3 has 16 amino acids. The CDR3 loop reads CASSEGGALKYEKLFF. CDR3 coding DNA: TGTGCCAGCAGCGAGGGAGGAGCCCTAAAATATGAAAAACTGTTTTTT.

The CDR3 DNA follows: TGCAGTGCTAGGGGGGTAGGGGCCGACCAAGAGACCCAGTACTTC. It encodes CSARGVGADQETQYF. The chain is built from TRBV20-1 and TRBJ2-5; D possibly uses TRBD1 or TRBD2 (5 bases each). The V and J ends lost 3 bases and 0 bases respectively, with 14 bases between them. This CDR3 is 15 amino acids long. In germline, CDR1 is DFQATT, CDR2 SNEGSKA (reference sequence).

This clonotype was observed a handful of times. The gene calls are TRBV20-1 and TRBJ2-1, with D tentatively TRBD1 (6 bases). Germline V CDR1 and CDR2: DFQATT, SNEGSKA (reference sequence). Trimming shortened V by 3 bases and J by 6 bases, and 12 bases separated the two germline ends. The CDR3 spans 13 residues. This CDR3 is CSASRGGANEQFF. The CDR3 nucleotides read TGCAGTGCTAGTCGAGGGGGAGCCAATGAGCAGTTCTTC.

Many counts were recorded for this clonotype. V gene TRBV7-2 combines with J gene TRBJ2-7; 9 bases agree with TRBD2. The J segment lost 2 bases and the V segment lost 5 bases, leaving 7 bases of the junction unmatched. The CDR3 has 15 amino acids. CDR1 and CDR2 from the germline V gene are SGHTA and FQGNSA. CDR3 bases: TGTGCCAGCAGCCCATATAGCGGGGGCCCCTACGAGCAGTACTTC. This sequence encodes CASSPYSGGPYEQYF.

In its sample, this clonotype was seen a few times. The chain carries TRBV6-2 or TRBV6-3 and TRBJ1-5; D might be TRBD1 (5 bases). Germline V lookup: CDR1 MNHEY, CDR2 SVGEGT. CDR3 length: 14 amino acids. V gave up 2 bases and J gave up 7 bases, with 12 bases separating them. This CDR3 is CASSYNGGVQPQHF. DNA of the CDR3: TGTGCCAGCAGTTACAATGGGGGGGTCCAGCCCCAGCATTTT.

This clonotype showed up many times. In DNA form, the CDR3 reads TGTGCCAGCAGCTTAGCGGCTTTCAATGAGCAGTTCTTC. Its protein product is CASSLAAFNEQFF. The V and J genes are TRBV7-2 and TRBJ2-1; no definite D call. V lost 0 bases and J lost 6, with 6 bases in between. Per germline, CDR1 SGHTA and CDR2 FQGNSA. The CDR3 consists of 13 residues.